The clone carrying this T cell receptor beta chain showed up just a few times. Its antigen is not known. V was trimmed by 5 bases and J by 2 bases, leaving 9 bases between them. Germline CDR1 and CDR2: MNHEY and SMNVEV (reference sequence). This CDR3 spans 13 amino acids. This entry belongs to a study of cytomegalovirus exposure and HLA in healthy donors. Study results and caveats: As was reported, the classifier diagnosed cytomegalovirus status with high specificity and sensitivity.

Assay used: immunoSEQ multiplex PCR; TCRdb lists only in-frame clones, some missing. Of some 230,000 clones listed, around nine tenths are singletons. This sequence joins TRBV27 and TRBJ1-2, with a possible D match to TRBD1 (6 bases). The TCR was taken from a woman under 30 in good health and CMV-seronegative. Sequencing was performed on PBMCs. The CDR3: CASSHGQNYGYTF. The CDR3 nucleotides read TGTGCCAGCAGTCACGGACAGAACTATGGCTACACCTTC.